This T cell receptor (beta chain) was retrieved from a study of memory CD4+ T cells and cytomegalovirus serostatus. The protocol was immunoSEQ multiplex PCR, while the TCRdb copy is restricted to in-frame clones and leaves out a portion. In the table there are 35,000 to 50,000 clones, 78% of which are singletons. Single viable CD3+CD4+CD8-CD45RO+ cells were sorted as the memory CD4+ T cells. V trimming: 7 bases; J trimming: 5 bases; junction bases outside the gene matches: 7. CDR1 is SQVTM and CDR2 is ANQGSEA in the germline V gene. The CDR3 covers 13 residues. This clone was picked up one time. The rearrangement links TRBV29-1 to TRBJ2-1; 8 bases map to TRBD2. What was sequenced was memory CD4+ T cells from blood. This receptor was obtained from an adult in good health and CMV-seronegative. The CDR3, as DNA: TGCAGCGGTCGGGGGGGCGTCGACAATGAGCAGTTCTTC. This gives the protein CSGRGGVDNEQFF.